A single sample gave rise to the 30 T cell receptor beta chains below, sequenced in a study of CD8+ T cells in alopecia areata. As to treatment: oral pan-JAK inhibitor, 5-10 mg twice daily. As the sequencing template, cDNA was produced by extracting RNA and reverse transcribing it. TCRdb keeps only in-frame clones here, not all; method: immunoSEQ multiplex PCR. This table has about 290,000 clones, 55% to 75% appearing once. Sequencing was performed on CD4+ T cells sorted from blood, taken at week 24, from a patient treated with tofacitinib. The source of these receptors is a human donor with alopecia areata.

Only a few counts were recorded for this clone. The V call is TRBV25-1, the J call TRBJ2-5; no firm D call. This CDR3 region has 13 residues. From germline, CDR1 is MGHDK and CDR2 SYGVNS. The V end was cut by 1 base, the J end by 5 bases, with 8 bases between. The CDR3, as DNA: TGTGCCAGCAGTGAATTCCTCGGGGAGACCCAGTACTTC. This sequence encodes CASSEFLGETQYF.

Only a few counts were recorded for this clone. The chain joins TRBV5-1 to TRBJ1-2; 9 positions agree with TRBD1. The trim removed 5 bases at V and 2 bases at J, leaving 4 bases unmatched. CDR3 length: 14 residues. Looked up from germline, CDR1 is SGHRS and CDR2 is YFSETQ. CDR3: CASSLDRGNYGYTF. The CDR3 DNA is TGCGCCAGCAGTCTGGACAGGGGCAACTATGGCTACACCTTC.

The chain uses TRBV7-8 and TRBJ2-1; 9 bases are shared with TRBD1. Germline CDR1 SGHVS, CDR2 FQNEAQ. This CDR3 is 17 amino acids long. The V and J ends lost 4 bases and 2 bases, in that order; junction bases with no gene match: 9. DNA of the CDR3: TGTGCCAGCAGCTCGACAGGGGGAAGAATAGCCTACAATGAGCAGTTCTTC. This translates into CASSSTGGRIAYNEQFF.

The V and J genes are TRBV4-3 and TRBJ2-3; 11 nucleotides agree with TRBD2. The germline V gene encodes CDR1 LGHNA and CDR2 YSLEER. Trimming removed 1 base from V and 6 bases from J; junction bases left unmatched: 6. There are 16 residues in the CDR3. CDR3 protein: CASSQVPSGGSDTQYF. The CDR3 region has the DNA TGCGCCAGCAGCCAAGTTCCTAGCGGGGGGTCGGATACGCAGTATTTT.

The CDR3 here is CASSVGAGGQHTQYF. CDR3 DNA sequence: TGTGCCAGCAGCGTAGGAGCGGGGGGGCAACATACGCAGTATTTT. This chain uses TRBV9 with TRBJ2-3; 10 positions agree with TRBD2. V shed 0 bases, J shed 7 bases, and the junction held 5 bases outside the gene matches. This CDR3 comprises 15 residues. Per germline, CDR1 SGDLS and CDR2 YYNGEE.

The rearrangement joins TRBV7-2 to TRBJ1-2, with 7 bases that match TRBD1. This CDR3 is 13 amino acids long. CDR1 and CDR2 (germline): SGHTA, FQGNSA. V was pared by 5 bases and J by 7 bases, with 7 bases of the junction left unmatched. CDR3 nucleotide sequence: TGTGCCAGCAGCCAGGGGGTGGCGGCTGGCTACACCTTC. As protein: CASSQGVAAGYTF.

This clone is a singleton in its sample. This chain joins TRBV6-5 and TRBJ2-7, with D unresolved. Between the trimmed V and J ends, which lost 5 bases and 0 bases, there was a span of 2 bases. CDR1 MNHEY and CDR2 SVGAGI come from the germline V gene. The CDR3 extends over 11 amino acids. In nucleotides, the CDR3 is TGTGCCAGCAGTGGCTCCTACGAGCAGTACTTC. Translated, it gives CASSGSYEQYF.

The rearrangement links TRBV29-1 to TRBJ2-7; unclear D gene. The CDR3 sequence is 15 residues long. The V and J ends lost 3 bases and 2 bases respectively, with 17 bases between them. Germline V gene lookup returns CDR1 SQVTM and CDR2 ANQGSEA. This CDR3 reads CSVDKVSGVAYEQYF. For the CDR3, the DNA is TGCAGCGTTGATAAGGTCTCGGGCGTGGCCTACGAGCAGTACTTC.

In its sample, this clone was seen a few times. The rearrangement joins TRBV5-1 to TRBJ2-7; D might be TRBD1 (6 bases). Trimming cost V 6 bases and J 4 bases, with 20 bases left between them. Germline CDR1 and CDR2: SGHRS and YFSETQ. The CDR3 sequence is 15 residues long. CDR3 in DNA: TGCGCCAGCAAGCAGGGGTTGACCCCTTTGTACGAGCAGTACTTC. It codes for CASKQGLTPLYEQYF.

This clone has more than one count but fewer than ten. This sequence joins TRBV28 and TRBJ1-4; tentatively, D is TRBD1 (5 bases). V was shortened by 2 bases and J by 8 bases, with 12 bases between the two germline ends. The CDR3 totals 14 residues. Germline V gene data show CDR1 as MDHEN and CDR2 as SYDVKM. The CDR3 DNA reads as TGTGCCAGCAGTTTAGTAAGGGACGGCGAAAAACTGTTTTTT. It yields the protein CASSLVRDGEKLFF.

This clone has a handful of counts. The chain couples TRBV7-9 to TRBJ2-5; the match to TRBD2 covers 8 bases. The CDR3 consists of 14 residues. The V and J ends lost 3 bases and 5 bases, in that order; junction bases with no gene match: 5. The V gene's germline CDR1 is SEHNR and CDR2 FQNEAQ (reference sequence). The CDR3 sequence: CASSFAGGAETQYF. CDR3 nucleotides: TGTGCCAGCAGCTTCGCCGGGGGGGCGGAGACCCAGTACTTC.

The chain's CDR3 is CAWSTGGITDTQYF. In DNA form, the CDR3 reads TGTGCCTGGAGTACAGGGGGCATTACAGATACGCAGTATTTT. The V call is TRBV30, the J call TRBJ2-3; 9 bases are a match to TRBD1. Looked up from germline, CDR1 is GTSNPN and CDR2 is SVGIG (reference sequence). Trimming took 2 bases from V and 3 from J; bases not matched to a gene: 3. The CDR3 sequence is 14 residues long. The full variable domain, with the rest looked up from reference TRBV30 and TRBJ2-3, is SQTIHQWPATLVQPVGSPLSLECTVEGTSNPNLYWYRQAAGRGLQLLFYSVGIGQISSEVPQNLSASRPQDRQFILSSKKLLLSDSGFYLCAWSTGGITDTQYFGPGTRLTVL.

The CDR3 region is CASSFRGTGRNEQFF. The CDR3 bases are TGTGCCAGCAGTTTTCGCGGGACAGGTCGTAATGAGCAGTTCTTC. The J gene is TRBJ2-1, the V gene TRBV6-5, with 8 bases that match TRBD1. CDR3 size: 15 residues. Germline-derived CDR1 and CDR2 are MNHEY and SVGAGI. J was trimmed by 7 bases and V by 4 bases; bases with no gene match: 9.

This clone has only a few counts. This chain joins TRBV2 and TRBJ2-1; no reliable D call. V shed 7 bases and J shed 0 bases, with 7 bases lying between them. The germline V gene encodes CDR1 SNHLY and CDR2 FYNNEI. The CDR3 is 13 residues long. The CDR3 DNA sequence: TGTGCCAGCATGCCGAGCTCCTACAATGAGCAGTTCTTC. This sequence encodes CASMPSSYNEQFF.

The sample holds one count of this clone. V is TRBV14 and J is TRBJ2-3; D is perhaps TRBD1 (6 bases). CDR1 and CDR2 (germline): SGHDN, FVKESK. The V and J ends lost 3 bases and 2 bases respectively, with 15 bases between them. This CDR3 is built from 16 residues. This CDR3 reads CASSQNPGQITDTQYF. Here the CDR3 DNA reads TGTGCCAGCAGCCAGAATCCGGGACAAATCACAGATACGCAGTATTTT.

The rearrangement joins TRBV11-2 to TRBJ2-7; unclear D gene. V was shortened by 1 base and J by 3 bases, with 13 bases between the two germline ends. The germline CDR1 and CDR2 sequences are SGHAT and FQNNGV. This CDR3 contains 15 residues. CDR3 nucleotide sequence: TGTGCCAGCAGCTTAGCGGGCTTGGTCTTCTACGAGCAGTACTTC. This codes for CASSLAGLVFYEQYF.

The chain has TRBV2 and TRBJ2-3; D not certain. Per germline, CDR1 SNHLY and CDR2 FYNNEI. V shed 4 bases and J shed 5 bases, with 7 bases lying between them. There are 12 residues in the CDR3. The CDR3 region is CASSGIVDTQYF. CDR3 in DNA: TGTGCCAGCAGTGGAATCGTAGATACGCAGTATTTT. The variable domain in full, with the rest retrieved from reference TRBV2 and TRBJ2-3, is EPEVTQTPSHQVTQMGQEVILRCVPISNHLYFYWYRQILGQKVEFLVSFYNNEISEKSEIFDDQFSVERPDGSNFTLKIRSTKLEDSAMYFCASSGIVDTQYFGPGTRLTVL.

The gene calls are TRBV5-6 and TRBJ2-5, with 7 bases that match TRBD1. J gave up 2 bases and V 3 bases, and 7 bases lay outside the gene matches. The CDR3 runs to 15 residues. Germline V gives CDR1 SGHDT, CDR2 YYEEEE. DNA of the CDR3: TGTGCCAGCAGCTCGAGGACAGGCGCTCAAGAGACCCAGTACTTC. Translating gives CASSSRTGAQETQYF.

The chain combines TRBV29-1 with TRBJ1-2; D perhaps matches TRBD1 (6 bases). Trimming took off 4 bases at V and 8 bases at J, with 20 bases between the two ends. The CDR3 is made up of 14 amino acids. Germline CDR1 reads SQVTM; CDR2 reads ANQGSEA. CDR3 protein: CSVGGGTGPLGYTF. CDR3 bases: TGCAGCGTTGGAGGGGGGACCGGCCCCCTGGGCTACACCTTC.

This sequence joins TRBV27 and TRBJ1-1; 7 bases map to TRBD1. Germline CDR1 and CDR2: MNHEY and SMNVEV (reference sequence). The ends lost 7 bases at V and 7 bases at J; junction bases unmatched: 9. This CDR3 is built from 13 residues. The CDR3 coding sequence is TGTGCCAGCAAACCACAGGGGAGGGGTGAAGCTTTCTTT. Its translation is CASKPQGRGEAFF.

In this sample, this clone turned up a few times. This chain links TRBV30 with TRBJ1-2; no definite D call. There are 10 residues in the CDR3. Germline loops: CDR1 GTSNPN, CDR2 SVGIG (reference sequence). V lost 2 bases and J 6 bases, leaving 4 bases between the germline ends. The CDR3 loop reads CAWSYHGYTF. In DNA form, the CDR3 reads TGTGCCTGGAGTTACCATGGCTACACCTTC.

The sample holds a few counts of this clone. The chain uses TRBV28 and TRBJ1-2; D is undetermined. V dropped 7 bases and J dropped 6 bases, with 15 bases sitting between them. Germline loops: CDR1 MDHEN, CDR2 SYDVKM. The CDR3 covers 13 residues. The CDR3: CASTFPGGNGYTF. The DNA of the CDR3 is TGTGCCAGCACGTTCCCCGGAGGGAATGGCTACACCTTC.

The V gene is TRBV6-6, the J gene TRBJ2-3; D is possibly TRBD2 (5 bases). Trimming took 2 bases from V and 2 from J, leaving 11 bases between them. CDR3 length equals 15 residues. The germline V gene encodes CDR1 MNHNY and CDR2 SVGAGI (reference sequence). CDR3 in DNA: TGTGCCAGCAGTTACCACGGGGAGAACACAGATACGCAGTATTTT. This encodes CASSYHGENTDTQYF.

The CDR3 region has the DNA TGCGCCAGCAGCCAAGCCCGAGGGTCAGATACGCAGTATTTT. Its translation: CASSQARGSDTQYF. The V and J genes are TRBV4-3 and TRBJ2-3, with a tentative D call TRBD2 (5 bases). CDR3 length: 14 amino acids. CDR1 is LGHNA, CDR2 YSLEER, per germline. V lost 1 base and J lost 4, with 9 bases in between.

In its sample, this clone was seen a few times. This rearrangement joins TRBV27 to TRBJ2-7; 9 bases are a match to TRBD2. The CDR3 is made up of 15 amino acids. J was trimmed by 5 bases and V by 3 bases; bases with no gene match: 8. The germline V gene encodes CDR1 MNHEY and CDR2 SMNVEV (reference sequence). CDR3 coding DNA: TGTGCCAGCAGTTTTGCCGGGACTAGCAGGGACGAGCAGTACTTC. Translated: CASSFAGTSRDEQYF.

This clone has more than one count but fewer than ten. The rearrangement links TRBV7-2 to TRBJ2-5, with D perhaps matching TRBD1 (6 bases). Germline CDR1 is SGHTA and CDR2 is FQGNSA. CDR3 length: 14 amino acids. The V end was cut by 4 bases, the J end by 4 bases, with 13 bases between. The CDR3 protein is CASSSAGARETQYF. The CDR3 DNA follows: TGTGCCAGCAGCTCCGCAGGGGCCCGAGAGACCCAGTACTTC.

The rearrangement uses TRBV18 and TRBJ1-2; 8 positions match TRBD1. This CDR3 is built from 17 residues. Losses at the gene ends were 4 bases for V and 5 bases for J; bases not matched to a gene: 15. Germline CDR1 reads KGHSH; CDR2 reads LQKENI. The CDR3 bases are TGTGCCAGCTCACAAGGACAGGGAAGGAGGGCGATTTATGGCTACACCTTC. It yields the protein CASSQGQGRRAIYGYTF.

The chain carries TRBV28 and TRBJ2-1, with 8 bases identical to TRBD1. This CDR3 spans 14 amino acids. CDR1 MDHEN and CDR2 SYDVKM come from the germline V gene. V trimming: 5 bases; J trimming: 8 bases; junction bases outside the gene matches: 8. The CDR3 DNA is TGTGCCAGCAGTCCGGACAGGGCGGTGGATGAGCAGTTCTTC. Amino acid sequence: CASSPDRAVDEQFF. Looking up the rest from reference TRBV28 and TRBJ2-1 gives the full variable domain: DVKVTQSSRYLVKRTGEKVFLECVQDMDHENMFWYRQDPGLGLRLIYFSYDVKMKEKGDIPEGYSVSREKKERFSLILESASTNQTSMYLCASSPDRAVDEQFFGPGTRLTVL.

This clone was seen a handful of times. This sequence joins TRBV15 and TRBJ2-7, with TRBD2 matching over 7 bases. CDR3 length: 14 amino acids. Germline V gives CDR1 LNHNV, CDR2 YYDKDF (reference sequence). Trimming removed 5 bases from V and 9 bases from J; junction bases left unmatched: 13. The CDR3 loop is CATSHGREGNAQYF. CDR3 in DNA: TGTGCCACCAGCCATGGGAGGGAAGGAAATGCGCAGTACTTC.

The chain is built from TRBV30 and TRBJ1-1; D gene unclear. Germline V gene data show CDR1 as GTSNPN and CDR2 as SVGIG (reference sequence). CDR3 size: 16 residues. The ends were cut back, 3 bases at V and 5 bases at J, with 22 bases in the middle. CDR3 DNA: TGTGCCTGGAGCGCCTACGGGGTGACTGGTGGTACTGAAGCTTTCTTT. This translates into CAWSAYGVTGGTEAFF.